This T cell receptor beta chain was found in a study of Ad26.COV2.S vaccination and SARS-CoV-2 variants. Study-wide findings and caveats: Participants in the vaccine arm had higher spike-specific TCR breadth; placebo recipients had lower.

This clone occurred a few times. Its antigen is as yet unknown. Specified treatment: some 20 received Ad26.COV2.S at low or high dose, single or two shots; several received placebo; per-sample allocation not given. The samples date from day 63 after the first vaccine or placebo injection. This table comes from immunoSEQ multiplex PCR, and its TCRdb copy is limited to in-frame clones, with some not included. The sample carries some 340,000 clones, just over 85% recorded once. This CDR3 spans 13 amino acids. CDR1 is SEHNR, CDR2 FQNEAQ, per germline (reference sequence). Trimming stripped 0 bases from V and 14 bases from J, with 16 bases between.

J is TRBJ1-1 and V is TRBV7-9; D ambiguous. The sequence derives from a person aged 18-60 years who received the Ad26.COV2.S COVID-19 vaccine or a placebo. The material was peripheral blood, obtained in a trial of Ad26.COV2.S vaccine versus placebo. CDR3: CASSLAPGQEEFF. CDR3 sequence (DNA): TGTGCCAGCAGCTTAGCCCCGGGCCAGGAGGAGTTCTTT.